A selection of T cell receptor beta chains follows, all from one sample in a study of radiotherapy plus CTLA-4 blockade in lung cancer. Method: immunoSEQ multiplex PCR; TCRdb's copy keeps in-frame clones and lacks some. The sample has roughly 54,000 clones, 79% seen once. This material consisted of peripheral blood, taken from a patient treated with radiotherapy plus ipilimumab. These receptors were collected from a human donor with non-small cell lung cancer who had a partial response to radiotherapy plus ipilimumab. The CDR3 runs from the conserved cysteine through the conserved F or W. A D gene is named only where the DNA matches it firmly. Size tells how often a clone was seen (once, few, many) or the class of an expanded clone, and some rows leave it out.

J gene,clone size,V gene,D gene,CDR3 protein,CDR3 DNA
TRBJ2-3,-,TRBV2,-,CASSSGTDTQYF,TGTGCCAGCAGCTCGGGGACAGATACGCAGTATTTT
TRBJ2-3,-,TRBV11-3,-,CASSLRDAGGDTQYF,TGTGCCAGCAGCCTCCGGGACGCTGGGGGGGATACGCAGTATTTT
TRBJ2-2,-,TRBV11-2,-,CASSLGPGHSRTTGELFF,TGTGCCAGCAGCTTGGGCCCGGGACACTCCCGAACCACCGGGGAGCTGTTTTTT
TRBJ1-2,-,TRBV7-6,TRBD1,CASSLLDRGRYGYTF,TGTGCCAGCAGCCTCCTGGACAGGGGAAGATATGGCTACACCTTC
TRBJ1-5,-,TRBV14,-,CASSQDMGPNQPQHF,TGTGCCAGCAGCCAAGATATGGGCCCCAATCAGCCCCAGCATTTT
TRBJ2-3,few,TRBV6-5,-,CASSFLATSETDTQYF,TGTGCCAGCAGTTTTCTAGCTACGTCAGAGACAGATACGCAGTATTTT
TRBJ1-1,once,TRBV4-2,TRBD1,CASSQARTGSLNTEAFF,TGTGCCAGCAGCCAAGCTCGGACAGGATCTTTGAACACTGAAGCTTTCTTT
TRBJ2-3,-,TRBV13,-,CASSSRGRRTDTQYF,TGTGCCAGCAGCTCGCGGGGGCGTCGCACAGATACGCAGTATTTT
TRBJ2-7,-,TRBV11-1,-,CASSLILNYEQYF,TGTGCCAGCAGCTTGATACTGAACTACGAGCAGTACTTC
TRBJ1-4,-,TRBV6-5,TRBD1,CASSRTGTGNEKLFF,TGTGCCAGCAGTCGCACCGGGACAGGGAATGAAAAACTGTTTTTT
TRBJ1-5,-,TRBV19,TRBD1,CASSIMTGGHQPQHF,TGTGCCAGTAGTATAATGACAGGGGGCCATCAGCCCCAGCATTTT
TRBJ2-7,-,TRBV5-1,TRBD2,CASSLGASGQDEQYF,TGCGCCAGCAGCTTGGGGGCTAGCGGGCAGGACGAGCAGTACTTC
TRBJ1-2,-,TRBV6-6,TRBD1,CASSYQGGYYGYTF,TGTGCCAGCAGTTATCAAGGGGGCTACTATGGCTACACCTTC
TRBJ1-2,once,TRBV6-5,-,CASSYRGAVYGYTF,TGTGCCAGCAGTTACCGTGGAGCTGTCTATGGCTACACCTTC
TRBJ1-2,-,TRBV7-2,-,CASSTLTEDYGYTF,TGTGCCAGCAGCACCCTGACAGAAGACTATGGCTACACCTTC
TRBJ2-7,-,TRBV28,TRBD1,CASSPTGGAYEQYF,TGTGCCAGCAGCCCGACAGGGGGGGCCTACGAGCAGTACTTC
TRBJ2-1,-,TRBV4-2,-,CASSQDILARNEQFF,TGTGCCAGCAGCCAAGATATTCTAGCTAGGAATGAGCAGTTCTTC
TRBJ2-7,few,TRBV19,-,CASSMARDAYEQYF,TGTGCCAGTAGTATGGCACGGGATGCCTACGAGCAGTACTTC
TRBJ1-2,-,TRBV14,TRBD1,CASSKSGTVTYGYTF,TGTGCCAGCAGCAAATCCGGGACAGTGACCTATGGCTACACCTTC
TRBJ1-6,-,TRBV5-1,-,CASSPGGGNSPLHF,TGCGCCAGCTCCCCCGGGGGGGGAAATTCACCCCTCCACTTT
TRBJ1-2,-,TRBV6-1,-,CASTPLGGNYGYTF,TGTGCCAGCACTCCTCTGGGGGGGAACTATGGCTACACCTTC
TRBJ2-7,-,TRBV10-3,-,CAISELGGTYEQYF,TGTGCCATCAGTGAGCTCGGGGGAACCTACGAGCAGTACTTC
TRBJ1-5,-,TRBV19,-,CASTPRGEGNQPQHF,TGTGCCAGTACCCCCCGGGGGGAGGGCAATCAGCCCCAGCATTTT
TRBJ2-7,-,TRBV5-1,TRBD2,CASSNQTSYNYEQYF,TGCGCCAGCAGCAATCAGACTAGCTACAACTACGAGCAGTACTTC
TRBJ2-1,-,TRBV6-4,-,CASSEEGGAYNEQFF,TGTGCCAGCAGTGAGGAAGGGGGTGCCTACAATGAGCAGTTCTTC
TRBJ2-2,-,TRBV9,TRBD2,CASSVAISAGGQANTGELFF,TGTGCCAGCAGCGTAGCTATTTCGGCGGGGGGCCAGGCGAACACCGGGGAGCTGTTTTTT
TRBJ2-3,-,TRBV28,-,CASSPEGHLDTQYF,TGTGCCAGCAGTCCCGAGGGACATCTAGATACGCAGTATTTT
TRBJ2-7,-,TRBV7-2,TRBD2,CASSLRGERYEQYF,TGTGCCAGCAGCTTACGGGGGGAAAGGTACGAGCAGTACTTC
TRBJ1-5,-,TRBV7-9,-,CASSFEGPDQPQHF,TGTGCCAGCAGCTTTGAGGGTCCGGATCAGCCCCAGCATTTT
TRBJ1-6,-,TRBV2,TRBD1,CASRSGGQGNSPLHF,TGTGCCAGCAGGTCTGGTGGACAGGGGAATTCACCCCTCCACTTT
TRBJ2-7,few,TRBV6-6,-,CASGGPEQYF,TGTGCCAGTGGGGGCCCCGAGCAGTACTTC
TRBJ1-3,-,TRBV19,TRBD1,CASRLTGTGNTIYF,TGTGCCAGTAGATTGACAGGGACTGGAAACACCATATATTTT
TRBJ2-3,-,TRBV7-3,-,CASSWGTPTDTQYF,TGTGCCTCCTCCTGGGGGACACCCACAGATACGCAGTATTTT
TRBJ1-1,-,TRBV9,TRBD1,CASSVVVTGGDEAFF,TGTGCCAGCAGCGTAGTTGTCACAGGGGGAGATGAAGCTTTCTTT
TRBJ2-3,-,TRBV7-3,-,CASSLSPGWADTQYF,TGTGCCAGCAGCTTAAGTCCAGGTTGGGCAGATACGCAGTATTTT
TRBJ2-7,-,TRBV7-2,-,CASSRPGGEQYF,TGTGCCAGCAGCCGCCCGGGTGGCGAGCAGTACTTC
TRBJ2-7,-,TRBV5-1,TRBD1,CASSLVRSGTGAAYEQYF,TGCGCCAGCAGCTTGGTGCGGAGCGGAACAGGGGCCGCCTACGAGCAGTACTTC
TRBJ2-7,-,TRBV9,TRBD1,CASSVGQGVGEQYF,TGTGCCAGCAGCGTCGGACAGGGGGTCGGCGAGCAGTACTTC
TRBJ2-1,-,TRBV4-2,TRBD2,CASSQDFGTSNEQFF,TGTGCCAGCAGCCAAGATTTCGGGACTAGCAATGAGCAGTTCTTC
TRBJ2-7,-,TRBV27,TRBD2,CASNYAPISGGYEQYF,TGTGCCAGCAATTATGCCCCCATTAGCGGGGGGTACGAGCAGTACTTC
TRBJ1-4,-,TRBV15,TRBD1,CATSVQGATNEKLFF,TGTGCCACCAGCGTTCAGGGGGCAACTAATGAAAAACTGTTTTTT
TRBJ2-6,-,TRBV28,-,CASVMAGDISGANVLTF,TGTGCCAGCGTTATGGCCGGGGACATCTCTGGGGCCAACGTCCTGACTTTC
TRBJ2-7,once,TRBV5-1,TRBD2,CASSLARSGGVYEQYF,TGCGCCAGCAGCTTGGCCCGCTCGGGGGGGGTCTACGAGCAGTACTTC
TRBJ2-7,-,TRBV18,TRBD1,CASSPRQGYSYEQYF,TGTGCCAGCTCACCCCGACAGGGGTACTCCTACGAGCAGTACTTC
TRBJ2-7,few,TRBV9,-,CASSATRQVYSYEQYF,TGTGCCAGCAGCGCAACACGACAGGTTTACTCCTACGAGCAGTACTTC
TRBJ2-2,-,TRBV15,TRBD1,CATSSQTGYTGELFF,TGTGCCACCAGCAGTCAGACAGGGTACACCGGGGAGCTGTTTTTT
TRBJ1-2,-,TRBV5-4,-,CASSRDGGIYGYTF,TGTGCCAGCAGCAGAGACGGGGGGATCTATGGCTACACCTTC
TRBJ2-1,-,TRBV7-6,-,CASSLGPGDSRFF,TGTGCCAGCAGCTTAGGGCCCGGGGATTCTCGGTTCTTC
TRBJ1-1,-,TRBV5-1,-,CASSWADSAEAFF,TGCGCCAGCAGCTGGGCCGATTCGGCTGAAGCTTTCTTT
TRBJ1-1,-,TRBV6-1,TRBD1,CASSSRGQATEAFF,TGTGCCAGCAGTTCCAGGGGGCAAGCCACTGAAGCTTTCTTT
TRBJ2-1,-,TRBV10-3,TRBD1,CAISEPNRGRGNEQFF,TGTGCCATCAGTGAGCCCAACAGGGGTAGGGGCAATGAGCAGTTCTTC
TRBJ2-7,-,TRBV6-1,-,CASSAGGQKYEQYF,TGTGCCAGCAGTGCCGGGGGACAGAAATACGAGCAGTACTTC
TRBJ1-4,-,TRBV5-1,TRBD1,CASSPTGLNEKLFF,TGTGCCAGCAGCCCGACAGGGCTCAATGAAAAACTGTTTTTT
TRBJ2-3,-,TRBV10-2,TRBD2,CASSGSGGRASTDTQYF,TGCGCCAGCAGTGGTAGCGGGGGCCGTGCTAGCACAGATACGCAGTATTTT
TRBJ1-5,-,TRBV5-8,-,CASSRINQPQHF,TGTGCCAGCTCCAGAATCAATCAGCCCCAGCATTTT
TRBJ1-5,-,TRBV30,TRBD1,CAWSATGLNQPQHF,TGTGCCTGGAGCGCGACAGGGCTAAATCAGCCCCAGCATTTT
TRBJ1-1,-,TRBV28,-,CASSFGGAMNTEAFF,TGTGCCAGCAGTTTCGGGGGGGCGATGAACACTGAAGCTTTCTTT
TRBJ1-4,-,TRBV28,TRBD1,CASSLSAQGDKKLFF,TGTGCCAGCAGTTTATCCGCGCAGGGGGATAAAAAACTGTTTTTT